A selection of T cell receptor beta chains follows, all from one sample in a study of shared clonotypes between healthy human individuals. Here immunoSEQ multiplex PCR was the method, and the copy in TCRdb shows in-frame clones only, minus some. The sample comprises under 600,000 clones, roughly 95% of which are singletons, and around 0.067% rests with the top ten. Sample: naive CD4+ T cells sorted from blood. The receptors stem from a woman under 40 in good health. Both conserved end residues are part of each CDR3. The size field is filled for only some rows; it gives once, few, many or a size class.

clone_size | j_call | v_call | cdr3_aa
NA | TRBJ2-1 | TRBV28 | CASSLGLAGGYEQFF
NA | TRBJ2-5 | TRBV19 | CASSIGQAMQETQYF
NA | TRBJ1-5 | TRBV21-1 | CASSKVGVFSNNQPQHF
NA | NA | TRBV28 | CASSSGTEGAYEQYF
NA | TRBJ1-2 | TRBV27 | CASSSGTGGYYGYTF
NA | TRBJ2-2 | TRBV10-2 | CASSRRVQPTGELFF
once | TRBJ1-2 | TRBV30 | CAWSVLGTGGGYTF
NA | TRBJ2-3 | TRBV30 | CAWSVVSGSDTQYF
NA | TRBJ2-4 | TRBV18 | CASSPTMNQVDLQNIQYF
NA | TRBJ1-2 | TRBV18 | CASSPNVFTTGGGYTF
once | TRBJ1-2 | TRBV18 | CASSPGEGALYGYTF
NA | NA | TRBV19 | CASSIRGQVQGADEQYF
NA | TRBJ2-7 | TRBV7-9 | CASSATGPTYEQYF
NA | NA | TRBV28 | CASSSPAPYEQYF
NA | TRBJ1-5 | TRBV7-3 | CASSARGQGRFSNQPQHF
NA | TRBJ1-1 | TRBV5-1 | CASSRDRGRLNTEAFF
NA | TRBJ2-1 | TRBV6-4 | CASSRTSGRVNEQFF
NA | TRBJ2-7 | TRBV9 | CASSVASSTSGSSYEQYF
once | TRBJ1-2 | TRBV10-2 | CASSDDTRRAYGYTF
NA | TRBJ1-4 | TRBV27 | CASSLRGDEKLFF
NA | TRBJ2-6 | TRBV4-1 | CASSQAAGSGANVLTF
NA | TRBJ1-3 | TRBV28 | CASSPQGGTIYF
NA | TRBJ1-1 | TRBV28 | CASGLNTEAFF
NA | TRBJ2-1 | TRBV11-3 | CASSLGLAEGNEQFF
NA | TRBJ2-2 | TRBV6-5 | CASSYSTGELFF
NA | TRBJ1-4 | TRBV28 | CASSMTGVGEKLFF
NA | TRBJ2-7 | TRBV10-2 | CASILTGSLSGEQYF
NA | TRBJ1-4 | TRBV6-6 | CASRDISEKLFF
once | TRBJ1-1 | TRBV15 | CATSNQNTEAFF
few | TRBJ2-7 | TRBV7-9 | CASRTSGRTYEQYF
NA | TRBJ1-5 | TRBV28 | CASSLARTGTNQPQHF
NA | TRBJ1-4 | TRBV5-8 | CASSGGWRATNEKLFF
NA | TRBJ1-1 | TRBV5-4 | CASSAGQENTEAFF